What follows are 22 T cell receptor beta chains derived from one specimen sequenced in a study of cytomegalovirus exposure and HLA in healthy donors. Use of 60 Vbeta and 13 Jbeta primers characterized the PCR. Clones were read by immunoSEQ multiplex PCR, and TCRdb kept only the in-frame ones, dropping some. The sample carries fewer than 250,000 clones, about four fifths recorded once. Sequencing was performed on PBMCs. The receptors stem from a man aged 25-45 years in good health and CMV-seropositive.

The V call is TRBV27, the J call TRBJ2-1; 8 nucleotides agree with TRBD2. Per the germline V gene, CDR1 is MNHEY and CDR2 is SMNVEV (reference sequence). This CDR3 comprises 17 residues. The junction had 8 bases not matched to a gene; V was cut back by 3 bases and J by 1 base. CDR3 DNA: TGTGCCAGCAGTTTGGGGAGCGGGAGAGGGTCCTACAATGAGCAGTTCTTC. Its translation: CASSLGSGRGSYNEQFF.

The rearrangement uses TRBV27 and TRBJ1-1; D call uncertain. Trimming took 2 bases from V and 4 from J, leaving 11 bases between them. Per germline, CDR1 MNHEY and CDR2 SMNVEV (reference sequence). The CDR3 contains 14 residues. The CDR3 bases are TGTGCCAGCAGTTTAAGGGAGGGTTTCACTGAAGCTTTCTTT. Translating gives CASSLREGFTEAFF.

The chain has TRBV10-3 and TRBJ2-1; D is unclear. Deletions cut 4 bases from V and 8 bases from J, with 9 bases between. The CDR3 has 12 residues. Germline lookup yields CDR1 ENHRY and CDR2 SYGVKD. This CDR3 is CAISVQDHEQFF. The CDR3 nucleotides read TGTGCCATCAGTGTGCAGGATCATGAGCAGTTCTTC.

This chain joins TRBV6-5 and TRBJ1-1; 7 nucleotides align to TRBD1. CDR1 and CDR2 (germline): MNHEY, SVGAGI. The CDR3 totals 15 residues. J gave up 1 base and V 0 bases, and 2 bases lay outside the gene matches. The DNA of the CDR3 is TGTGCCAGCAGTTACTCAGCAGGGGGGAACACTGAAGCTTTCTTT. Translated, it gives CASSYSAGGNTEAFF.

This clone was counted only a few times. V usage is TRBV5-1 and J usage is TRBJ2-3; the D is unclear. Germline lookup yields CDR1 SGHRS and CDR2 YFSETQ. This CDR3 spans 14 amino acids. V gave up 0 bases and J gave up 0 bases, with 5 bases separating them. DNA of the CDR3: TGCGCCAGCAGCTTGGGTACTAGCACAGATACGCAGTATTTT. Protein sequence: CASSLGTSTDTQYF. Full variable domain (missing parts from reference TRBV5-1 and TRBJ2-3): KAGVTQTPRYLIKTRGQQVTLSCSPISGHRSVSWYQQTPGQGLQFLFEYFSETQRNKGNFPGRFSGRQFSNSRSEMNVSTLELGDSALYLCASSLGTSTDTQYFGPGTRLTVL.

The V call is TRBV27, the J call TRBJ2-5; TRBD2 matches at 7 bases. The J call may be wrong; the DNA end is better matched by TRBJ2-7. Germline CDR1 and CDR2: MNHEY and SMNVEV (reference sequence). This CDR3 has 16 residues. CDR3 in amino acids: CASSGSLAARSYEQYF. The CDR3 DNA follows: TGTGCCAGCAGTGGATCTCTAGCGGCCCGCTCCTACGAGCAGTACTTC.

This clone was seen only a few times. The genes are TRBV5-4 and TRBJ1-1; 11 positions agree with TRBD1. Germline CDR1 is SGHNT and CDR2 is YYREEE (reference sequence). Trimming cost V 4 bases and J 6 bases; bases outside gene matches: 14. The CDR3 covers 17 residues. CDR3 in amino acids: CASSPRTGGPMDAEAFF. The DNA of the CDR3 is TGTGCCAGCAGCCCGCGGACAGGGGGCCCGATGGACGCTGAAGCTTTCTTT.

This chain connects TRBV7-8 to TRBJ1-6; D gene unclear. The V and J ends lost 5 bases and 8 bases respectively, with 7 bases between them. Per germline, CDR1 SGHVS and CDR2 FQNEAQ. CDR3 length equals 12 residues. CDR3 sequence (DNA): TGTGCCAGCAGCCGCGGGTATTCACCCCTCCACTTT. As protein: CASSRGYSPLHF.

The rearrangement links TRBV7-8 to TRBJ1-2, with D possibly matching TRBD1 (6 bases). From germline, CDR1 is SGHVS and CDR2 FQNEAQ. V dropped 4 bases and J dropped 4 bases, with 10 bases sitting between them. The CDR3 is made up of 13 amino acids. The CDR3 DNA follows: TGTGCCAGCAGCTGGACAGCATCCTATGGCTACACCTTC. Residues: CASSWTASYGYTF.

The chain recombines TRBV9 with TRBJ2-2, with TRBD1 matching 8 bases. Trimming took 3 bases from V and 7 from J; bases not matched to a gene: 17. The CDR3 consists of 18 residues. Germline V gene lookup returns CDR1 SGDLS and CDR2 YYNGEE. As DNA, the CDR3 is TGTGCCAGCAGCGGAGGCAACCCCCCAGGGGGCGCCAGCGGGGAGCTGTTTTTT. It is translated as CASSGGNPPGGASGELFF.

This clone was counted once. The chain has TRBV7-2 and TRBJ1-4; 8 positions match TRBD1. The V gene end was trimmed by 2 bases and the J gene end by 8 bases; junction bases not matched to a gene: 10. Germline-derived CDR1 and CDR2 are SGHTA and FQGNSA. This CDR3 region has 16 residues. The CDR3, as DNA: TGTGCCAGCAGCTTAAGATCGGGGGACAGGTGGGAAAAACTGTTTTTT. This translates into CASSLRSGDRWEKLFF.

The table lists this clone with a few counts. The CDR3 region is CASTWGPEAFF. The CDR3 region has the DNA TGTGCCAGCACGTGGGGGCCTGAAGCTTTCTTT. This sequence joins TRBV2 and TRBJ1-1; perhaps TRBD1 as D (6 bases). Germline CDR1 is SNHLY and CDR2 is FYNNEI. This CDR3 contains 11 residues. Between the trimmed V and J ends, which lost 7 bases and 6 bases, there was a span of 9 bases. The full variable domain, rest sourced from reference TRBV2 and TRBJ1-1, is EPEVTQTPSHQVTQMGQEVILRCVPISNHLYFYWYRQILGQKVEFLVSFYNNEISEKSEIFDDQFSVERPDGSNFTLKIRSTKLEDSAMYFCASTWGPEAFFGQGTRLTVV.

The chain employs TRBV7-2 and TRBJ1-4; D unresolved. Trimming shortened V by 1 base and J by 4 bases, and 7 bases separated the two germline ends. The CDR3 extends over 14 amino acids. The V gene's germline CDR1 is SGHTA and CDR2 FQGNSA. CDR3 region: CASSLDLSNEKLFF. As DNA, the CDR3 is TGTGCCAGCAGCTTAGATCTGAGTAATGAAAAACTGTTTTTT.

The gene calls are TRBV28 and TRBJ1-4; TRBD1 might be the D (5 bases). CDR1 MDHEN and CDR2 SYDVKM come from the germline V gene. V gave up 6 bases and J gave up 10 bases, with 12 bases separating them. The CDR3 has 12 amino acids. CDR3 in amino acids: CASRQDSRKLFF. In nucleotides, the CDR3 is TGTGCCAGCAGACAAGACAGTCGAAAACTGTTTTTT.

V is TRBV7-8 and J is TRBJ1-1; 7 bases are shared with TRBD1. The V gene end was trimmed by 3 bases and the J gene end by 3 bases; junction bases not matched to a gene: 4. Germline V gene sequence: CDR1 SGHVS, CDR2 FQNEAQ. This CDR3 is built from 14 residues. CDR3 sequence: CASSFGTVHTEAFF. CDR3 DNA sequence: TGTGCCAGCAGCTTCGGGACAGTACACACTGAAGCTTTCTTT.

CDR3 DNA sequence: TGTGCCAGCAGCTTCTCCGTTCTGCAGGCCTATGGCTACACCTTC. This sequence encodes CASSFSVLQAYGYTF. The chain links TRBV5-4 to TRBJ1-2; D unresolved. The V end lost 2 bases, the J end lost 4 bases, and 15 bases lay between the germline ends. Germline V lookup: CDR1 SGHNT, CDR2 YYREEE (reference sequence). The CDR3 loop spans 15 amino acids.

This chain links TRBV7-2 with TRBJ2-2, with D perhaps matching TRBD1 (6 bases). CDR1 and CDR2 (germline): SGHTA, FQGNSA. Trimming took 2 bases from V and 0 from J, leaving 7 bases between them. The CDR3 totals 15 residues. The CDR3 loop reads CASSLWTANTGELFF. The CDR3 coding sequence is TGTGCCAGCAGCTTATGGACAGCGAACACCGGGGAGCTGTTTTTT.

The rearrangement links TRBV28 to TRBJ2-7; 7 bases line up with TRBD2. With V trimmed by 2 bases and J by 2 bases, 3 bases remained unmatched. From germline, CDR1 is MDHEN and CDR2 SYDVKM. The CDR3 contains 14 residues. CDR3 in amino acids: CASSLGLGPYEQYF. The CDR3 DNA sequence: TGTGCCAGCAGTTTAGGACTAGGACCCTACGAGCAGTACTTC.

CDR3 DNA: TGTGCCAGCGGGCCCGGTGCGTCCACAGATACGCAGTATTTT. Protein product: CASGPGASTDTQYF. J is TRBJ2-3 and V is TRBV28; D gene uncertain. The germline V gene encodes CDR1 MDHEN and CDR2 SYDVKM. The CDR3 runs 14 residues. Trimming cost V 8 bases and J 2 bases, with 14 bases left between them.

The chain has TRBV10-3 and TRBJ1-1, with D tentatively TRBD1 (5 bases). Trimming pared 6 bases from V and 6 bases from J, leaving 11 bases between. CDR1 is ENHRY and CDR2 is SYGVKD in the germline V gene. This CDR3 has 12 amino acids. The CDR3 is CAISPGLSEAFF. CDR3 nucleotide sequence: TGTGCCATCAGCCCAGGGCTTTCTGAAGCTTTCTTT.

V is TRBV5-4 and J is TRBJ2-7, with 8 positions matching TRBD1. Germline V lookup: CDR1 SGHNT, CDR2 YYREEE (reference sequence). The CDR3 totals 15 residues. With V trimmed by 5 bases and J by 0 bases, 7 bases remained unmatched. The CDR3, as DNA: TGTGCCAGCAGAGACGCGGGGACAGGCTCCTACGAGCAGTACTTC. It is translated as CASRDAGTGSYEQYF. Combining the CDR3 with reference TRBV5-4 and TRBJ2-7 gives the whole variable domain ETGVTQSPTHLIKTRGQQVTLRCSSQSGHNTVSWYQQALGQGPQFIFQYYREEENGRGNFPPRFSGLQFPNYSSELNVNALELDDSALYLCASRDAGTGSYEQYFGPGTRLTVT.

This sequence joins TRBV6-6 and TRBJ1-5; no clear D. The CDR3 extends over 15 amino acids. The V gene's germline CDR1 is MNHNY and CDR2 SVGAGI (reference sequence). Trimming took 7 bases from V and 3 from J, leaving 16 bases between them. As DNA, the CDR3 is TGTGCCAGCAACCGGGAAAGAGGTGTCAATCAGCCCCAGCATTTT. Amino acids: CASNRERGVNQPQHF.